The rows below give T cell receptor beta chains drawn from one sample of a study of cytomegalovirus exposure and HLA in healthy donors. TCRdb keeps only in-frame clones here, not all; method: immunoSEQ multiplex PCR. The sample lists fewer than 200,000 clones, approximately 80% occurring once. The sample taken for sequencing was PBMCs. The receptors derive from a man aged 40-50 years in good health and CMV-seronegative. CDR3s include the opening cysteine and the closing phenylalanine or tryptophan. The D gene is left open where the match is weak. Size is stated for part of the rows, as once, few or many counts, or as a class when the clone is expanded.

d_call	v_call	clone_size	cdr3_length	j_call	cdr3_aa	cdr3_nt
NA	TRBV5-1	NA	12	TRBJ1-2	CASRNQDWGYTF	TGCGCCAGCAGGAATCAGGACTGGGGCTACACCTTC
TRBD1	TRBV9	NA	15	TRBJ2-3	CASSTRTGVTDTQYF	TGTGCCAGCAGCACCCGGACAGGGGTAACAGATACGCAGTATTTT
NA	TRBV29-1	NA	13	TRBJ1-1	CSVEQVQGTEAFF	TGCAGCGTGGAACAGGTGCAGGGGACTGAAGCTTTCTTT
NA	TRBV5-5	NA	14	TRBJ1-6	CASSSSGYNSPLHF	TGTGCCAGCAGCTCCAGCGGTTACAATTCACCCCTCCACTTT
TRBD1	TRBV5-5	few	17	TRBJ1-5	CASSLEGQGNTNQPQHF	TGTGCCAGCAGCTTGGAGGGACAGGGTAATACCAATCAGCCCCAGCATTTT
NA	TRBV6-6	NA	13	TRBJ2-7	CASSRRGGEMPYF	TGTGCCAGCAGCCGCAGGGGAGGGGAGATGCCGTACTTC
TRBD1	TRBV7-9	NA	16	TRBJ2-1	CASSQMTGKKHNEQFF	TGTGCCAGCAGCCAAATGACAGGGAAGAAACACAATGAGCAGTTCTTC
NA	TRBV7-3	NA	16	TRBJ2-2	CASSVAGQPNTGELFF	TGTGCCAGCAGCGTGGCCGGACAGCCTAACACCGGGGAGCTGTTTTTT
NA	TRBV15	NA	14	TRBJ1-2	CATSRDDSPASYTF	TGTGCCACCAGCAGAGACGACTCCCCGGCGAGCTACACCTTC
NA	TRBV30	NA	15	TRBJ2-1	CAWSVPSSLYNEQFF	TGTGCCTGGAGTGTACCTAGCAGCCTCTACAATGAGCAGTTCTTC
NA	TRBV30	NA	13	TRBJ1-2	CAWSHTQYYGYTF	TGTGCCTGGAGTCACACCCAATACTATGGCTACACCTTC
NA	TRBV7-2	once	18	TRBJ1-5	CASSLAPQAFYSNQPQHF	TGTGCCAGCAGCTTAGCCCCCCAGGCCTTCTATAGCAATCAGCCCCAGCATTTT
NA	TRBV19	NA	17	TRBJ2-2	CASSTLGGALGTGELFF	TGTGCCAGTAGTACCCTAGGGGGGGCGCTGGGCACCGGGGAGCTGTTTTTT
NA	TRBV11-2	NA	14	TRBJ2-1	CASRDRTQSVGQFF	TGTGCCAGCAGGGATAGGACTCAATCGGTGGGGCAGTTCTTC
NA	TRBV5-1	NA	14	TRBJ2-1	CASSPDLSGNEQFF	TGCGCCAGCAGCCCAGACTTATCCGGCAATGAGCAGTTCTTC
TRBD1	TRBV28	NA	15	TRBJ1-5	CASSSRDRGRQPQHF	TGTGCCAGCAGTTCCCGGGACAGGGGGCGTCAGCCCCAGCATTTT
NA	TRBV5-1	NA	11	TRBJ2-2	CATGHTGELFF	TGCGCCACAGGGCACACCGGGGAGCTGTTTTTT
NA	TRBV5-1	NA	14	TRBJ2-5	CASSLGQTGETQYF	TGCGCCAGCAGCTTGGGGCAAACGGGAGAGACCCAGTACTTC
NA	TRBV7-9	NA	13	TRBJ1-2	CASSFGQGYGYTF	TGTGCCAGCAGCTTTGGGCAGGGCTATGGCTACACCTTC
TRBD1	TRBV25-1	few	14	TRBJ1-6	CASREQGPNSPLHF	TGTGCCAGCAGGGAACAGGGGCCAAATTCACCCCTCCACTTT
NA	TRBV30	NA	14	TRBJ1-4	CAWSNGGRVEKLFF	TGTGCCTGGAGTAACGGGGGGCGAGTTGAAAAACTGTTTTTT
NA	TRBV7-9	NA	16	TRBJ2-7	CSSSLVSGAGSYEQYF	TGTTCCAGCAGCTTAGTTTCAGGAGCGGGCTCCTACGAGCAGTACTTC
NA	TRBV6-1	NA	15	TRBJ1-4	CASSANPGTNEKLFF	TGTGCCAGCAGTGCAAATCCAGGGACTAATGAAAAACTGTTTTTT
TRBD1	TRBV5-8	NA	14	TRBJ1-1	CASSYGQGYTEAFF	TGTGCCAGCAGCTACGGACAGGGCTACACTGAAGCTTTCTTT
NA	TRBV5-1	NA	11	TRBJ2-1	CASSVGVWEFF	TGCGCCAGCAGCGTTGGAGTGTGGGAGTTCTTC
NA	TRBV5-1	NA	15	TRBJ2-3	CASSLNRKSTDTQYF	TGCGCCAGCAGCTTAAACAGAAAGAGCACAGATACGCAGTATTTT
NA	TRBV11-2	NA	13	TRBJ1-1	CASSGGVGFSAFF	TGTGCCAGCAGCGGGGGGGTAGGGTTTAGCGCTTTCTTT
NA	TRBV5-5	NA	15	TRBJ1-1	CASSLASGGGTEAFF	TGTGCCAGCAGCTTGGCCTCGGGGGGAGGCACTGAAGCTTTCTTT
TRBD2	TRBV11-3	NA	13	TRBJ2-5	CASSTREGETQYF	TGTGCCAGCAGCACCAGGGAGGGAGAGACCCAGTACTTC
TRBD2	TRBV27	NA	14	TRBJ2-7	CASSLSVGGYEQYF	TGTGCCAGCAGTTTATCGGTCGGGGGGTACGAGCAGTACTTC
TRBD1	TRBV27	NA	17	TRBJ2-7	CASSFLPSGTGLYEQYF	TGTGCCAGCAGTTTCCTCCCCTCCGGGACAGGGCTATACGAGCAGTACTTC
TRBD2	TRBV7-3	NA	14	TRBJ2-3	CASSLGTRADTQYF	TGTGCCAGCAGCTTGGGGACTAGAGCAGATACGCAGTATTTT
TRBD1	TRBV5-6	NA	14	TRBJ1-4	CASSLRQGNEKLFF	TGTGCCAGCAGCTTGCGACAGGGAAATGAAAAACTGTTTTTT
NA	TRBV11-2	NA	13	TRBJ1-2	CASSLEGSDGYTF	TGTGCCAGCAGCTTAGAGGGGAGCGATGGCTACACCTTC
NA	TRBV19	NA	13	TRBJ2-2	CASSTGVSGELFF	TGTGCCAGTAGCACAGGAGTTTCCGGGGAGCTGTTTTTT
NA	TRBV5-4	NA	13	TRBJ2-1	CASRNRTHNEQFF	TGTGCCAGCAGGAACAGGACACACAATGAGCAGTTCTTC
NA	TRBV6-6	NA	13	TRBJ2-7	CASSTGNSYEQYF	TGTGCCAGCTCTACCGGGAACTCCTACGAGCAGTACTTC
TRBD1	TRBV5-1	NA	15	TRBJ2-5	CASSLSGTGEETQYF	TGCGCCAGCAGCCTTTCCGGGACAGGGGAAGAGACCCAGTACTTC
NA	TRBV7-9	NA	18	TRBJ2-6	CASSLERQVNSGANVLTF	TGTGCCAGCAGCTTAGAACGGCAGGTAAACTCTGGGGCCAACGTCCTGACTTTC
TRBD1	TRBV5-5	NA	12	TRBJ2-5	CASSLQGGTQYF	TGTGCCAGCAGCTTACAGGGGGGGACCCAGTACTTC
NA	TRBV7-9	few	16	TRBJ2-5	CASSPATHVSKETQYF	TGTGCCAGCAGCCCCGCAACTCACGTTTCGAAAGAGACCCAGTACTTC
NA	TRBV7-9	NA	16	TRBJ2-2	CASSSQRGGNTGELFF	TGTGCCAGCAGCTCCCAACGAGGCGGGAACACCGGGGAGCTGTTTTTT
TRBD1	TRBV7-7	NA	13	TRBJ2-7	CASSQDRVGEQYF	TGTGCTAGCAGCCAAGACAGGGTGGGGGAGCAGTACTTC
TRBD1	TRBV4-2	NA	18	TRBJ1-5	CASSHRWAGTADNQPQHF	TGTGCCAGCAGCCATAGATGGGCCGGGACAGCCGACAATCAGCCCCAGCATTTT
NA	TRBV13	NA	15	TRBJ1-1	CASSLGVAGNTEAFF	TGTGCCAGCAGCTTAGGAGTTGCAGGCAACACTGAAGCTTTCTTT